Sequencing of this T cell receptor (beta chain) was carried out in a study of T-cell reconstitution after alpha-beta-depleted transplantation in children listed by TCRdb under 2016. For context, the study as a whole: T-cell immune reconstitution after TCRalphabeta/CD19-depleted allogeneic hematopoietic cell transplantation in children was quantitatively tracked in the study by means of TCR repertoire profiling.

Library preparation employed PCR. Sequenced on an Illumina HiSeq 2500. To normalize quantification of the TCRbeta repertoire, the TCR libraries were built with molecular barcoding that relied on unique molecular identifiers. TCRdb passed the public sequencing reads through fastp at Q25 and MiXCR, retaining productive beta sequences. Every CDR3 protein is listed once, alongside the most common genes and DNA of its rows. In all, the sample holds fewer than 400,000 distinct CDR3 sequences, and around 21% of those were seen once. 3.8% of the sample is taken by the ten largest. The CDR3 contains 15 residues, cysteine and phenylalanine counted. This entry keeps only the CDR3 DNA: 45 bases, framed from base 1. Between the V and J ends, shortened by 1 base and 4 bases respectively, the junction contains 16 bases. CDR1 and CDR2 are read off the germline V gene as SQVTM and ANQGSEA. This clonotype has at least ten counts. There is no known antigen for this receptor. Per-nucleotide qualities are absent, and no much larger clonotype sits a single base away.

The sample in question was PBMCs from the stem cell graft donor, obtained from the stem cell graft. The source of this sequence is a human donor who donated a stem cell graft to a child with acute myeloid leukemia. The rearrangement combines TRBV29-1 with TRBJ1-2; TRBD1 is perhaps the D gene, given 5 matching bases. For the CDR3, the sequence is CSVEGQGFFSYGYTF. Read as DNA, the sequence is TGCAGCGTTGAAGGGCAGGGTTTCTTTAGCTATGGCTACACCTTC.